This is a list of T cell receptor beta chains from one sample in a study of blood T cell repertoires in COVID-19. Method: immunoSEQ multiplex PCR; TCRdb's copy keeps in-frame clones and lacks some. Found here are fewer than 300,000 clones, around 85% of them singletons; the top ten hold roughly 1.5%. The material sequenced was peripheral blood. The receptors stem from a human donor with COVID-19, enrolled during active disease. The donor label of this sample is uncertain. Each CDR3 is given with its conserved first and last residue. Fields, in order: clone size, J gene, V gene, D gene, CDR3 DNA, CDR3 protein. The D gene is left open where the match is weak. Rows give clone size only sometimes, using once, few, many, or a class for an expanded clone.

.	TRBJ1-1	TRBV5-6	.	TGTGCCAGCAGGCGACAGCTCATGAACACTGAAGCTTTCTTT	CASRRQLMNTEAFF
once	TRBJ2-3	TRBV7-3	.	TGTGCCAGCAGCCCTGCAGGGGTCGAGGGAGATACGCAGTATTTT	CASSPAGVEGDTQYF
.	TRBJ1-5	TRBV18	.	TGTGCCAGCTCACCATACGACTTGGCTAGCAATCAGCCCCAGCATTTT	CASSPYDLASNQPQHF
few	TRBJ1-4	TRBV7-9	TRBD1	TGTGCCAGCAGCTTTGGACAGGGCCGGGAAAAACTGTTTTTT	CASSFGQGREKLFF
.	TRBJ2-1	TRBV6-1	TRBD1	TGTGCCAGCAGTGCGTCTTGGGGACAGAACAATGAGCAGTTCTTC	CASSASWGQNNEQFF
few	TRBJ1-2	TRBV7-3	.	TGTGCCAGCAGCTTAACGAGGGTGGAAGGCTACACCTTC	CASSLTRVEGYTF
.	TRBJ1-1	TRBV5-1	.	TGCGCCAGCAGTGGAACCGAGACAGCTGAAGCTTTCTTT	CASSGTETAEAFF
once	TRBJ2-3	TRBV2	TRBD1	TGTGCCAGCAAACAATGGGGGAGACAGGGGGCGGCAGATACGCAGTATTTT	CASKQWGRQGAADTQYF
.	TRBJ1-1	TRBV29-1	.	TGCAGCGTTGTTGGCAGGGCTGAAGCTTTCTTT	CSVVGRAEAFF
.	TRBJ2-3	TRBV9	.	TGTGCCAGCAGCGCCGACAGGTTAGGAGATACGCAGTATTTT	CASSADRLGDTQYF
.	TRBJ2-2	TRBV11-3	TRBD2	TGTGCCAGCAGCCCCCGGACTAGCGGGAGTACCGGGGAGCTGTTTTTT	CASSPRTSGSTGELFF
.	TRBJ1-5	TRBV10-2	TRBD1	TGCGCCAGCTCGCAGACCGGGACAGGGGCTGATCAGCCCCAGCATTTT	CASSQTGTGADQPQHF
.	TRBJ2-3	TRBV3-1/TRBV3-2	TRBD2	TGTGCCAGCAGCCAAGAAGCGGGAGAAACGTTCGTAGATACGCAGTATTTT	CASSQEAGETFVDTQYF
.	TRBJ1-4	TRBV27	TRBD1	TGTGCCAGCAGTTTCGATGGGACAGGGCATGAAAAACTGTTTTTT	CASSFDGTGHEKLFF
.	TRBJ2-5	TRBV6-5	TRBD1	TGTGCCAGCAGTTACTCAGGCCAGGGGGCAGAGACCCAGTACTTC	CASSYSGQGAETQYF
.	TRBJ2-2	TRBV27	.	TGTGCCAGCAGTTTATACCGGGGGGCGCGGGGCACCGGGGAGCTGTTTTTT	CASSLYRGARGTGELFF
.	TRBJ2-3	TRBV19	.	TGTGCCAGTAGTTCCCCGCCTTCAACCGAGGGCGATACGCAGTATTTT	CASSSPPSTEGDTQYF
.	TRBJ1-1	TRBV28	TRBD1	TGTGCCAGCAGTTTAGTATGGGGACAGCTGAACACTGAAGCTTTCTTT	CASSLVWGQLNTEAFF
once	TRBJ1-3	TRBV6-6	TRBD1	TGTGCCAGCAGAAGACAGGGGGGCACCTCTGGAAACACCATATATTTT	CASRRQGGTSGNTIYF
.	TRBJ2-2	TRBV9	.	TGTGCCAGCAGCGTAACAGCGGGCTCCGCGAACACCGGGGAGCTGTTTTTT	CASSVTAGSANTGELFF
.	TRBJ2-1	TRBV6-5	.	TGTGCCAGCGAAAGAGGTGGAGGTGAGCAGTTCTTC	CASERGGGEQFF
.	TRBJ2-1	TRBV6-5	TRBD2	TGTGCCAGCAGGCGTGGAAGCGGGACGCAGTTCTTC	CASRRGSGTQFF
.	TRBJ1-5	TRBV28	.	TGTGCCAGCAGTTCCCGCGCAGGGGTTTGGATTGATCAGCCCCAGCATTTT	CASSSRAGVWIDQPQHF
.	TRBJ1-5	TRBV18	.	TGTGCCAGCTCCCGGGGGGTTGGGAGCAATCAGCCCCAGCATTTT	CASSRGVGSNQPQHF
once	TRBJ2-2	TRBV9	TRBD2	TGTGCCAGCAGCGTAGGAGCGGGGACGAACACCGGGGAGCTGTTTTTT	CASSVGAGTNTGELFF
.	TRBJ2-1	TRBV29-1	.	TGCAGCGTTGTGGGGAGCTCCTACAATGAGCAGTTCTTC	CSVVGSSYNEQFF
.	TRBJ1-6	TRBV12-5	.	TGTGCTAGTGGTTTGGGTTCAGGGGTGGGCTATAATTCACCCCTCCACTTT	CASGLGSGVGYNSPLHF
.	TRBJ1-4	TRBV3-1/TRBV3-2	.	TGTGCCAGCAGCAAAGGGGGGGTTGAAGAAAAACTGTTTTTT	CASSKGGVEEKLFF
.	TRBJ1-2	TRBV5-1	.	TGCGCCAGCAGCTTGGCCGCCTTGGGGAGGAATGGCTACACCTTC	CASSLAALGRNGYTF
.	TRBJ1-3	TRBV7-9	.	TGTGCCAGCAGCCAAATTTACACCATATATTTT	CASSQIYTIYF
.	TRBJ2-5	TRBV7-2	.	TGTGCCAGCAGCTTAAGGTGGCAGGCGGGGTCAGAGACCCAGTACTTC	CASSLRWQAGSETQYF
.	TRBJ2-7	TRBV4-2	TRBD2	TGTGCCAGCAGCCAAGATGTAGGGCTAGCGGGAGACTCCTACGAGCAGTACTTC	CASSQDVGLAGDSYEQYF
few	TRBJ1-5	TRBV30	TRBD1	TGTGCCTGTGGCCGGGACAGTTATCAGCCCCAGCATTTT	CACGRDSYQPQHF
.	TRBJ1-4	TRBV4-1	.	TGCGCCAGCAGCCGGACGGGACACACTAATGAAAAACTGTTTTTT	CASSRTGHTNEKLFF
.	TRBJ2-7	TRBV9	TRBD1	TGTGCCAGCAGCGGCCCCGACCCCGGGACAGGGTTCTACGAGCAGTACTTC	CASSGPDPGTGFYEQYF
.	TRBJ2-2	TRBV9	TRBD2	TGTGCCAGCAGCGTAGCTATCACTAGCGGGAGTGTGTTAGGCGGGGAGCTGTTTTTT	CASSVAITSGSVLGGELFF
.	TRBJ2-1	TRBV24-1	.	TGTGCCACCAGTGATCCACAGGGCTACAATGAGCAGTTCTTC	CATSDPQGYNEQFF
.	TRBJ2-5	TRBV11-2	.	TGTGCCAGCAGCCAGGGGGCTAGCGGCCTACGCCAAGAGACCCAGTACTTC	CASSQGASGLRQETQYF
.	TRBJ1-3	TRBV28	.	TGTGCCAGCAGGCCCACAGGGGGAAACACCATATATTTT	CASRPTGGNTIYF
.	TRBJ1-4	TRBV12-3/TRBV12-4	TRBD1	TGTGCCAGCAGTAGGTCAGGGGGTGAAAAACTGTTTTTT	CASSRSGGEKLFF
.	TRBJ2-3	TRBV5-1	.	TGCGCCAGCAGCGGTAGGAGTGGGACAGATACGCAGTATTTT	CASSGRSGTDTQYF
.	TRBJ1-1	TRBV30	TRBD1	TGTGCCTGGAGTGTAGACAGGGGACGAGCTTTCTTT	CAWSVDRGRAFF
.	TRBJ2-1	TRBV19	TRBD2	TGTGCCAGTAGTATAGGCCTTCGGGGACTAGCGGGAGCGAGGCACAATGAGCAGTTCTTC	CASSIGLRGLAGARHNEQFF
.	TRBJ2-7	TRBV5-1	TRBD1	TGCGCCAGCAGCTTTCGGACAGGGGGCGACGAGCAGTACTTC	CASSFRTGGDEQYF
.	TRBJ1-1	TRBV3-1/TRBV3-2	.	TGTGCCAGCAGCCTGGCGGACACTGAAGCTTTCTTT	CASSLADTEAFF
.	TRBJ1-2	TRBV6-5	.	TGTGCCAGCAGGAGCCTTAACTATGGCTACACCTTC	CASRSLNYGYTF
.	TRBJ2-3	TRBV27	TRBD2	TGTGCCAGCAGTCCGGGACTAGCGGGAGTGGCAGATACGCAGTATTTT	CASSPGLAGVADTQYF
once	TRBJ2-4	TRBV28	.	TGTGCCAGCAGTTTACAGGGCGGGGTAGCCAAAAACATTCAGTACTTC	CASSLQGGVAKNIQYF
once	TRBJ2-7	TRBV28	.	TGTGCCAGCAGTTTAGCGGCTCCTCCGACCTACGAGCAGTACTTC	CASSLAAPPTYEQYF
.	TRBJ2-1	TRBV2	.	TGTGCCAGCAGCCTAACTACCCTCGGTGAGCAGTTCTTC	CASSLTTLGEQFF
.	TRBJ1-6	TRBV28	.	TGTGCCAGCAGTTTATTGGACAGACAACCCCTCCACTTT	CASSLLDRQPLHF
.	TRBJ2-1	TRBV7-2	TRBD2	TGTGCCAGCAGCCCGACTAGCGGCCTAGTCGATGAGCAGTTCTTC	CASSPTSGLVDEQFF
.	TRBJ2-3	TRBV12-5	.	TGTGCTAGTGGTTTAGGGGGTAGCACAGATACGCAGTATTTT	CASGLGGSTDTQYF